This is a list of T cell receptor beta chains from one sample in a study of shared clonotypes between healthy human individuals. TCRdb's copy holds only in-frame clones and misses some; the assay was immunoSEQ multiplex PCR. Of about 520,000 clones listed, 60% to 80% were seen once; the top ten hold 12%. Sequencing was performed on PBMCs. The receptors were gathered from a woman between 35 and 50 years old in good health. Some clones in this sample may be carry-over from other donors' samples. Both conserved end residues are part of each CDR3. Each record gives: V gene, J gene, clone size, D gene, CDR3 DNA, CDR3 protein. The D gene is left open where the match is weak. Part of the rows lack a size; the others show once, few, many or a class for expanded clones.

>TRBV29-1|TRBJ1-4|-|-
TGCAGCGTTGAAGGGGCAGAAGAAAGGGAAAAACTGTTTTTT
CSVEGAEEREKLFF
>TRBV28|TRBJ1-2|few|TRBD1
TGTGCCAGCACCTCCCAGGGGGAAGTGTACTATGGCTACACCTTC
CASTSQGEVYYGYTF
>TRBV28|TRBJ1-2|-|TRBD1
TGTGCCAGCACCTTACCGGGACAGGTGGATGGCTACACCTTC
CASTLPGQVDGYTF
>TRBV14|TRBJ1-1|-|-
TGTGCCAGCAGCCGCGGGCGCAACACTGAAGCTTTCTTT
CASSRGRNTEAFF
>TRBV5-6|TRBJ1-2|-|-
TGTGCCAGCAGCTTGAAACAGATTAACTATGGCTACACCTTC
CASSLKQINYGYTF
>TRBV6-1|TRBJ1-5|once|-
TGTGCCAGCAGTAATCCGGGGGATCAGCCCCAGCATTTT
CASSNPGDQPQHF
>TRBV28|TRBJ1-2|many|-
TGTGCCAGCAGTTTAGGGGCCGGCTATGGCTACACCTTC
CASSLGAGYGYTF
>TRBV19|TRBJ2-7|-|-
TGTGCCAGTAGTTCAGGACAGTCCTACGAGCAGTACTTC
CASSSGQSYEQYF
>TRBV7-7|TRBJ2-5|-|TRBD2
TGTGCCAGACCCCAACGGGAGGGCCTGGAGACCCAGTACTTC
CARPQREGLETQYF
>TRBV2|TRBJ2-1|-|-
TGTGCCAGCAAAGGGGGCCAGCGGGGATCCTACAATGAGCAGTTCTTC
CASKGGQRGSYNEQFF
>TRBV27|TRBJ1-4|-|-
TGTGCCAGCAGTTTATGGGGGGGCGGTGAAAAACTGTTTTTT
CASSLWGGGEKLFF
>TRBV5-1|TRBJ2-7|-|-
TGCGCCAGCAGCCCCCTCGCAGGGACCAACTACGAGCAGTACTTC
CASSPLAGTNYEQYF
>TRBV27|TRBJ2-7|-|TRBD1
TGTGCCAGCAGTTGGGGGACAGCCTACGAGCAGTACTTC
CASSWGTAYEQYF
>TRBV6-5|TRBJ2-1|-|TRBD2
TGTGCCAGCAGTTTAGCGGGAAGGGATGAGCAGTTCTTC
CASSLAGRDEQFF
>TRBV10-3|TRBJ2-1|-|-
TGTGCCATCAGTGAGCCCGTGAGCTCCTACAATGAGCAGTTCTTC
CAISEPVSSYNEQFF
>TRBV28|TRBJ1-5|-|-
TGTGCCAGCAGTTTAGAGGAGGGCGCTCAGCCCCAGCATTTT
CASSLEEGAQPQHF
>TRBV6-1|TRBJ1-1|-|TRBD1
TGTGCTAGCAGTGATATAGGGGGTACGGACAGGGCTTCTGGGGCTTTCTTT
CASSDIGGTDRASGAFF
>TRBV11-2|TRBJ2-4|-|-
TGTGCCAGCAGCCCGGGCAAAAACATTCAGTACTTC
CASSPGKNIQYF
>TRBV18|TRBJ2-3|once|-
TGTGCCAGCTCACCACCGTCTAGCAGTGATACGCAGTATTTT
CASSPPSSSDTQYF
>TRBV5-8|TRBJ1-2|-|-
TGTGCCAGCGGATGTCCACGAAAGACCTATGGCTACACCTTC
CASGCPRKTYGYTF
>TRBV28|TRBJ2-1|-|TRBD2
TGTGTCAGCAGTTCCCCCAGGACTAGCGGGAGTTTCGATGAGCAGTTCTTC
CVSSSPRTSGSFDEQFF
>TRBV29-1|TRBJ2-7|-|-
TGCAGCGTTGTTGAGGGCTACGAGCAGTACTTC
CSVVEGYEQYF
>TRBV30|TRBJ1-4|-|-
TGTGCCTGGTCCCTGACGGGTCCGAATGAAAAACTGTTTTTT
CAWSLTGPNEKLFF
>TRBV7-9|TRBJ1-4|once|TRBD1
TGTGCCAGCAGCCCCCGTGGGGACAGAGCTAATGAAAAACTGTTTTTT
CASSPRGDRANEKLFF
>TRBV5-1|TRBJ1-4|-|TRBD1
TGCGCCAGCAGCTTAGGGGGCGATGTGGGAAAACTGTTTTTT
CASSLGGDVGKLFF
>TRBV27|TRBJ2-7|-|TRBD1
TGTGCCAGCGGGGTAAGACAGGGTCCCTACGAGCAGTACTTC
CASGVRQGPYEQYF
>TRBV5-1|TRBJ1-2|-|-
TGCGCCAGCAGCTTGGCGGGGGGCGCCAACTATGGCTACACCTTC
CASSLAGGANYGYTF
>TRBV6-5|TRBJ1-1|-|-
TGTGCCAGCAGTTACAAACAGGGAAGCACTGAAGCTTTCTTT
CASSYKQGSTEAFF
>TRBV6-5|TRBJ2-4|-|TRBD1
TGTGCCAGCAACAGAGGCAGGGGGCTTGGAAACATTCAGTACTTC
CASNRGRGLGNIQYF
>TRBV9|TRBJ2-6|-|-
TGTGCCAGCAGCGTAGGGGCTGGGGCCAACGTCCTGACTTTC
CASSVGAGANVLTF
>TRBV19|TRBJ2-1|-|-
TGTGCCAGTAGTTATTCCAGGAGCGGCAAGCACAATGAGCAGTTCTTC
CASSYSRSGKHNEQFF
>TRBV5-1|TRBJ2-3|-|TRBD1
TGCGCCAGCAGCTTGGCCGGGACAGGGACAGATACGCAGTATTTT
CASSLAGTGTDTQYF
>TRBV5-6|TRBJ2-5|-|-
TGTGCCAGCAGCTCTTCACTCGGCGGGGAGACCCAGTACTTC
CASSSSLGGETQYF
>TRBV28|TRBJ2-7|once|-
TGTGCCAGCAGTACCCTGACAGGCCGCCTAACCTACGAGCAGTACTTC
CASSTLTGRLTYEQYF
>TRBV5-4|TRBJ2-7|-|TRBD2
TGTGCCAGCAGCCCGGGACTAGCGGGTCCCTACGAGCAGTACTTC
CASSPGLAGPYEQYF